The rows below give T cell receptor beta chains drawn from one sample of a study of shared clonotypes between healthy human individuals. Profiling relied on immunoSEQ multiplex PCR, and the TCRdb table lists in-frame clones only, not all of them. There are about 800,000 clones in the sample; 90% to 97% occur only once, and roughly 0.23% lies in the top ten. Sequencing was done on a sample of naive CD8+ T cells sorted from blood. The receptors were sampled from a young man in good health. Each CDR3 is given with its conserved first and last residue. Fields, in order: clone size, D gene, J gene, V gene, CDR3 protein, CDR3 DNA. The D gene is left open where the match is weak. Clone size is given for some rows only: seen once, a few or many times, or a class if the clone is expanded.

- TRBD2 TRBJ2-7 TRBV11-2 CASSLSGRGSSYEQYF TGTGCCAGCAGCTTAAGCGGGAGGGGAAGCTCCTACGAGCAGTACTTC
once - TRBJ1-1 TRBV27 CASSLMRISEAFF TGTGCCAGCAGTCTCATGAGGATCTCTGAAGCTTTCTTT
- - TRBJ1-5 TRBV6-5 CASSVVRASNQPQHF TGTGCCAGCAGTGTCGTGCGGGCTAGCAATCAGCCCCAGCATTTT
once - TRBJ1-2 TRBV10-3 CAISAAITSDYGYTF TGTGCCATCAGTGCCGCAATTACGTCGGACTATGGCTACACCTTC
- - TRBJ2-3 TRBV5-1 CASSLAGATPMVDTQYF TGCGCCAGCAGCTTGGCCGGGGCAACCCCAATGGTGGATACGCAGTATTTT
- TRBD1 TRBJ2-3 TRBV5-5 CASSLGQGRGTDTQYF TGTGCCAGCAGCCTAGGACAGGGGCGCGGCACAGATACGCAGTATTTT
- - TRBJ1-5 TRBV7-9 CASSLGTNSNQPQHF TGTGCCAGCAGCCTTGGGACAAATAGCAATCAGCCCCAGCATTTT
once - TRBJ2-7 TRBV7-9 CASSLTGRRTMAGEQYF TGTGCCAGCAGCTTAACGGGACGTAGGACTATGGCGGGCGAGCAGTACTTC
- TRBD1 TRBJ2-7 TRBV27 CASSEGTGQYF TGTGCCAGCAGTGAAGGGACAGGGCAGTACTTC
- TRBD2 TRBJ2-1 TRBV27 CASRPGLDNEQFF TGTGCCAGCAGACCAGGACTAGACAATGAGCAGTTCTTC
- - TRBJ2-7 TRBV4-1 CASSLEGPGTTGEQYF TGCGCCAGCAGCCTTGAAGGTCCGGGGACAACGGGCGAGCAGTACTTC
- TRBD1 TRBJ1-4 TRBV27 CASSFQLPRTGSEKLFF TGTGCCAGCAGTTTTCAGCTTCCCCGGACAGGGAGTGAAAAACTGTTTTTT
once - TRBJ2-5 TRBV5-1 CASSLDLLAAQETQYF TGCGCCAGCAGCTTGGATCTCCTTGCGGCTCAAGAGACCCAGTACTTC
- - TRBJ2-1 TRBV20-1 CSANRLDEQFF TGCAGTGCAAACAGGTTAGATGAGCAGTTCTTC
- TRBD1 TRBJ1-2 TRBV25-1 CASSAGTGDGYGYTF TGTGCCAGCAGCGCCGGGACAGGTGACGGCTATGGCTACACCTTC
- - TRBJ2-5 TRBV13 CASSLLGQETQYF TGTGCCAGCAGCTTACTGGGGCAAGAGACCCAGTACTTC
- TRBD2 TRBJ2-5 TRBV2 CASSDRGLAEINQETQYF TGTGCCAGCAGTGACCGCGGACTAGCGGAGATAAACCAAGAGACCCAGTACTTC
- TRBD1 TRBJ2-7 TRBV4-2 CASSITGAYEQYF TGTGCCAGCAGCATAACAGGGGCCTACGAGCAGTACTTC
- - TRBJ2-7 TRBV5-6 CASSYLNYEQYF TGTGCCAGCAGCTACCTTAACTACGAGCAGTACTTC
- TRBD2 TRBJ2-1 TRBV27 CASSAISGRAYEQFF TGTGCCAGCAGTGCGATTAGCGGGAGGGCCTATGAGCAGTTCTTC
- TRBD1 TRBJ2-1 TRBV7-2 CASTQGVTGRGEQFF TGTGCCAGCACCCAGGGGGTCACTGGGCGAGGAGAGCAGTTCTTC
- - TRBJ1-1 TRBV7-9 CASSQGTKFSDTEAFF TGTGCCAGCAGCCAAGGAACCAAATTTTCGGACACTGAAGCTTTCTTT
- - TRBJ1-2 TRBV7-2 CASGPHGAALDGYTF TGTGCCAGCGGACCGCATGGTGCGGCGCTGGATGGCTACACCTTC
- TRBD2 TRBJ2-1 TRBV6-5 CASSPVTSGYNEQFF TGTGCCAGCAGTCCCGTAACTAGCGGGTACAATGAGCAGTTCTTC
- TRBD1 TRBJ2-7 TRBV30 CAWSVGQGSSYEQYF TGTGCCTGGAGCGTGGGACAGGGTAGCTCCTACGAGCAGTACTTC
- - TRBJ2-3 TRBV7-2 CASSLVPGTRDRTQYF TGTGCCAGCAGCTTAGTTCCGGGGACGAGAGACCGTACGCAGTATTTT
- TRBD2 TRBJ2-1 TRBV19 CASSSRTSGNYNEQFF TGTGCCAGTAGTTCGCGGACTAGCGGAAACTACAATGAGCAGTTCTTC
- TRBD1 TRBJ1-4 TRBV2 CASSVNRGTTTNEKLFF TGTGCCAGCAGTGTCAACAGGGGGACCACAACTAATGAAAAACTGTTTTTT
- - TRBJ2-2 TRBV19 CASSIAHSSTGELFF TGTGCCAGTAGTATAGCCCACTCGTCCACCGGGGAGCTGTTTTTT
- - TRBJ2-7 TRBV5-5 CASSQSYEQYF TGTGCCAGCAGCCAATCCTACGAGCAGTACTTC
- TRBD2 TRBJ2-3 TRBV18 CASSRTSGSYQDTQYF TGTGCCAGCTCGCGAACTAGCGGGAGCTATCAGGATACGCAGTATTTT
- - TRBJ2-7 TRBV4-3 CASSQADSPYEQYF TGCGCCAGCAGCCAAGCCGACAGTCCCTACGAGCAGTACTTC
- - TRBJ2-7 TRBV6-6 CASRPILGPHEQYF TGTGCCAGCAGACCGATATTAGGGCCCCACGAGCAGTACTTC
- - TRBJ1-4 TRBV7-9 CASSLVTGDTNEKLFF TGTGCCAGCAGCTTAGTAACTGGGGACACTAATGAAAAACTGTTTTTT
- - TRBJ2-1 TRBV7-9 CASSLESGLNEQFF TGTGCCAGCAGCTTAGAGAGTGGGCTCAATGAGCAGTTCTTC
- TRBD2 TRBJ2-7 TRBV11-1 CASSSPKRAGEVYEQYF TGTGCCAGCAGCTCCCCCAAGAGGGCGGGAGAGGTCTACGAGCAGTACTTC
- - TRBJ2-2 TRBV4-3 CASSQDFYTGELFF TGCGCCAGCAGCCAAGATTTTTACACCGGGGAGCTGTTTTTT
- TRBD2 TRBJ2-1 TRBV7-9 CASSPLGLGLANEQFF TGTGCCAGCAGCCCCCTGGGACTAGGTCTGGCAAATGAGCAGTTCTTC
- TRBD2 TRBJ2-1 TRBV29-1 CSVGGMAGAPTYNEQFF TGCAGCGTTGGAGGTATGGCGGGAGCCCCAACCTACAATGAGCAGTTCTTC
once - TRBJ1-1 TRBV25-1 CASSEYTAGRRVTEAFF TGTGCCAGCAGTGAATATACGGCAGGACGGCGGGTCACTGAAGCTTTCTTT
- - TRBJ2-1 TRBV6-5 CASSYSLEGNEQFF TGTGCCAGCAGTTACTCGTTGGAGGGGAATGAGCAGTTCTTC
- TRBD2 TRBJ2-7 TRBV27 CASSSSSGGYEQYF TGTGCCAGCAGTTCCTCTAGCGGGGGCTACGAGCAGTACTTC
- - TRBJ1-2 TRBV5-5 CASSVPGTPYHGYTF TGTGCCAGCAGCGTTCCGGGGACACCTTACCATGGCTACACCTTC